The next 14 T cell receptor beta chains were all read from a single sample in a study of molecular identifiers for immune sequencing clone quantification. TCRdb itself ran the PCR reads through MiXCR, one entry per CDR3 protein. Of roughly 9,700 distinct CDR3 sequences listed, 18% are singletons. Sequenced: naive CD8+ T cells from blood, with Jurkat cell RNA spiked in. Described subset: FACS-sorted CD8+CD4-CCR7+CD45RA+ naive T cells. The origin of the receptors is a human donor in good health. Some libraries in this study had Jurkat cell RNA spiked in.

By proportion, this clonotype is medium-sized (0.01 to 0.1%). This chain joins TRBV4-1 and TRBJ1-2; D is undetermined. Germline V gives CDR1 MGHRA, CDR2 YSYEKL. The CDR3 length is 13 residues. Trimming removed 5 bases at V and 6 bases at J, with 13 bases between. The CDR3 DNA reads as TGCGCCAGCAGCGATAATGCCCTGGATGGCTACACCTTC. As protein: CASSDNALDGYTF.

Note on this clonotype: The junction differs from germline at one of its ends, possibly a read error. The rearrangement joins TRBV12-5 to TRBJ2-2, with D perhaps matching TRBD1 or TRBD2 (7 bases each). The germline gives CDR1 LGHNT, CDR2 FRNRAP. This CDR3 is built from 16 residues. CDR3 bases: TGTGCTAGTGGTTTTTGGCACAGGGGAGGGACCGGGGGGCTGTTTTTT. This sequence encodes CASGFWHRGGTGGLFF.

This clonotype was recorded a few times. Given a much more abundant clone one base away, this may be a read error. The chain is built from TRBV6-2 or TRBV6-3 and TRBJ1-4, with unresolved D. Germline-derived CDR1 and CDR2 are MNHEY and SVGEGT. The CDR3 is 10 residues long. CDR3 in amino acids: CARQPRQLLF. Here the CDR3 DNA reads TGTGCCAGACAGCCCCGGCAACTGCTTTTT.

In its sample, this clonotype is medium-sized. V gene TRBV9 combines with J gene TRBJ2-3, with D tentatively TRBD1 (5 bases). Deletions cut 0 bases from V and 6 bases from J, with 11 bases between. In germline, CDR1 is SGDLS, CDR2 YYNGEE. The length of the CDR3 is 14 residues. Here the CDR3 reads CASSVGWGYDTQYF. The CDR3 nucleotides are TGTGCCAGCAGCGTAGGTTGGGGCTACGATACGCAGTATTTT.

Comment on this clonotype: A read error may explain this, as a much larger clone is one base away. This chain uses TRBV27 with TRBJ2-7; TRBD2 matches 11 bases. Germline V gene data show CDR1 as MNHEY and CDR2 as SMNVEV (reference sequence). The CDR3 contains 15 residues. DNA for the CDR3: TGTACCAGCAGTGCCACTAGCGGGAGTCACTACGAGCAGTACTTC. Its protein is CTSSATSGSHYEQYF.

As to this clonotype: A much larger clone differs by one base, so this may be a read error. This chain joins TRBV4-2 and TRBJ2-1; D not resolved. Trimming took 7 bases from V and 8 from J, leaving 9 bases between them. This CDR3 is built from 11 residues. Germline V gene data show CDR1 as LGHNA and CDR2 as YNFKEQ. CDR3 loop: CASTDTYEQFF. The CDR3 DNA is TGTGCCAGCACGGATACCTATGAGCAGTTCTTC.

This clonotype was observed many times. The rearrangement uses TRBV24-1 and TRBJ1-5; D might be TRBD1 (6 bases). V was cut by 9 bases and J by 1 base, with 12 bases left in between. In germline, CDR1 is KGHDR, CDR2 SFDVKD. The CDR3 totals 14 residues. CDR3 sequence reads: CATGGGRSNQPQHF. DNA for the CDR3: TGTGCCACCGGGGGGGGCAGGAGCAATCAGCCCCAGCATTTT.

The table lists this clonotype with many counts. The CDR3 sequence is CAWSGDGADTQYF. The CDR3 nucleotides are TGTGCCTGGAGTGGGGACGGCGCAGATACGCAGTATTTT. The chain uses TRBV30 and TRBJ2-3; D tentatively fits TRBD1 or TRBD2 (5 bases each). Germline V gene data show CDR1 as GTSNPN and CDR2 as SVGIG (reference sequence). The ends were cut back, 1 base at V and 4 bases at J, with 9 bases in the middle. This CDR3 has 13 amino acids.

This clonotype has ten or more counts. The genes are TRBV20-1 and TRBJ2-3; 8 bases map to TRBD2. The germline V gene has CDR1 DFQATT and CDR2 SNEGSKA (reference sequence). The ends lost 1 base at V and 0 bases at J; junction bases unmatched: 12. CDR3 length: 18 residues. The DNA of the CDR3 is TGCAGTGCTAGAGCAGGTAGCGGGGTCCTTACTAGCACAGATACGCAGTATTTT. Translated, it gives CSARAGSGVLTSTDTQYF.

The chain carries TRBV6-1 and TRBJ2-1; 9 bases are a match to TRBD1. J was trimmed by 8 bases and V by 3 bases; bases with no gene match: 8. Germline CDR1 is MNHNS and CDR2 is SASEGT. The CDR3 covers 15 residues. The CDR3 DNA is TGTGCCAGCAGTGACCGGGACAGGGTGTCGGATGAGCAGTTCTTC. Protein sequence: CASSDRDRVSDEQFF.

This clonotype was observed a handful of times. A much larger clone lies one base from this, so it may be a read error. This chain connects TRBV6-5 to TRBJ1-1; 12 bases fit TRBD1. The CDR3 totals 16 residues. From germline, CDR1 is MNHEY and CDR2 SVGAGI. The CDR3 DNA sequence: TGTGCCAGCAGTTACGGGACAGGGGGCGTCCACGATGAAGCCTTCTTT. Translated: CASSYGTGGVHDEAFF.

This clonotype has at least ten counts. The chain couples TRBV5-6 to TRBJ1-3; no clear D gene. CDR1 is SGHDT, CDR2 YYEEEE, per germline. CDR3 length equals 15 residues. Trimming stripped 5 bases from V and 0 bases from J, with 12 bases between. The DNA of the CDR3 is TGTGCCAGCAGTGACCCCGGTCGCTCTGGAAACACCATATATTTT. This translates into CASSDPGRSGNTIYF.

This clonotype was observed at least ten times. The rearrangement links TRBV11-2 to TRBJ2-3, with 10 bases aligning to TRBD2. The CDR3 sequence is 18 residues long. Unmatched junction bases numbered 11, after V lost 2 bases and J lost 3 bases. Germline values: CDR1 SGHAT, CDR2 FQNNGV. For the CDR3, the DNA is TGTGCCAGCAGCTTACTCCGTCTAGCGGGAGAGTGGACAGATACGCAGTATTTT. It yields the protein CASSLLRLAGEWTDTQYF.

This clonotype is categorized as medium-sized (0.01 to 0.1%). This sequence joins TRBV28 and TRBJ1-5; D is possibly TRBD1 (5 bases). The CDR3 consists of 17 residues. Germline CDR1 reads MDHEN; CDR2 reads SYDVKM. The V and J ends lost 2 bases and 7 bases respectively, with 21 bases between them. The CDR3 DNA is TGTGCCAGCAGTTTACCGCAGGGACGTGAAGCCAACCAGCCCCAGCATTTT. This gives the protein CASSLPQGREANQPQHF. Complete variable domain (other parts from reference TRBV28 and TRBJ1-5): DVKVTQSSRYLVKRTGEKVFLECVQDMDHENMFWYRQDPGLGLRLIYFSYDVKMKEKGDIPEGYSVSREKKERFSLILESASTNQTSMYLCASSLPQGREANQPQHFGDGTRLSIL.